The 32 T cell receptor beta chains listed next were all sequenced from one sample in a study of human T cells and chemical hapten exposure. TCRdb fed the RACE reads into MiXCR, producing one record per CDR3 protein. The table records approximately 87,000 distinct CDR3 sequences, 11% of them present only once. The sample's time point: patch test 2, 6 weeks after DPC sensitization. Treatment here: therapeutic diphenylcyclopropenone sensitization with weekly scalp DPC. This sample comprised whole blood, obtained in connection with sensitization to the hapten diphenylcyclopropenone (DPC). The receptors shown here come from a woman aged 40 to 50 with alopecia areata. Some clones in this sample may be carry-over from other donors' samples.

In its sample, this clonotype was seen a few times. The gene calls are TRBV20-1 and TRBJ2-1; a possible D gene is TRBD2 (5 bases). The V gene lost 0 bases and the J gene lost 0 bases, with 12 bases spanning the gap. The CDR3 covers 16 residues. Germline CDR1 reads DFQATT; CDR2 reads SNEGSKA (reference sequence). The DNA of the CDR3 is TGCAGTGCTAGAGAACCCGGCGGGTCCTCCTACAATGAGCAGTTCTTC. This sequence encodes CSAREPGGSSYNEQFF.

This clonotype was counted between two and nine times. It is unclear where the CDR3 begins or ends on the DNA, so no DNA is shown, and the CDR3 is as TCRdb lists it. This CDR3 is CASSQDLSFGAGELFF. J is TRBJ2-2 and V is TRBV4-1. Germline CDR1 reads MGHRA; CDR2 reads YSYEKL. The CDR3 is 16 residues long, counting both termini.

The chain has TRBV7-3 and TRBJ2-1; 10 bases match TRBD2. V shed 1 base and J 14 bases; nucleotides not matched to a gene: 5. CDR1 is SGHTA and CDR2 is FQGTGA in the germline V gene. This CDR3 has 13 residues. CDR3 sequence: CASSLSSGGAEFF. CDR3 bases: TGTGCCAGCAGCTTAAGCAGCGGGGGGGCGGAGTTCTTC.

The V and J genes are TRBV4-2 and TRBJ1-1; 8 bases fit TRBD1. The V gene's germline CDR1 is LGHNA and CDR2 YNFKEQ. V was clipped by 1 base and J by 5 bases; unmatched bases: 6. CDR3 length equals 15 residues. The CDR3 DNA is TGTGCCAGCAGCCAAGGGCTACAGGGGGGAACTGAAGCTTTCTTT. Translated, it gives CASSQGLQGGTEAFF.

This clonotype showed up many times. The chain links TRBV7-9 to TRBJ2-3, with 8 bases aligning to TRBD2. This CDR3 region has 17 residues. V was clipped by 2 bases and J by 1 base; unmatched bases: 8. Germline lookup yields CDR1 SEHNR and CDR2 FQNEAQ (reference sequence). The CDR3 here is CASSLTPSGPRTDTQYF. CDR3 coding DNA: TGTGCCAGCAGCTTAACCCCTAGCGGGCCTCGCACAGATACGCAGTATTTT.

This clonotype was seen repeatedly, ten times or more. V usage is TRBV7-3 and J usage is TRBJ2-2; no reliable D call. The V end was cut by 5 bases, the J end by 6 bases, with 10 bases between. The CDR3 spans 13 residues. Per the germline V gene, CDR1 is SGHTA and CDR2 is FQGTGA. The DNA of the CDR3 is TGTGCCAGCAGCCGCCCCGGTCCCGGGGAGCTGTTTTTT. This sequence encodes CASSRPGPGELFF.

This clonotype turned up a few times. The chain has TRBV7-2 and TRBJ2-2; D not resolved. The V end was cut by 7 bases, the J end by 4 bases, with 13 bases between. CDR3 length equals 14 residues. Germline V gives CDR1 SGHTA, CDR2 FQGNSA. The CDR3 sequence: CASTSYGSTGELFF. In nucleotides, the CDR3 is TGTGCCAGCACCTCTTATGGGTCCACCGGGGAGCTGTTTTTT.

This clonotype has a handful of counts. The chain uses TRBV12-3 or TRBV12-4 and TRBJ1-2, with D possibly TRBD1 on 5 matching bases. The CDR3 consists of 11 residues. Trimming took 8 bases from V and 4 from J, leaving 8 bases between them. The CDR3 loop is CASQRGYGYTF. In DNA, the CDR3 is TGTGCCAGCCAAAGGGGCTATGGCTACACCTTC.

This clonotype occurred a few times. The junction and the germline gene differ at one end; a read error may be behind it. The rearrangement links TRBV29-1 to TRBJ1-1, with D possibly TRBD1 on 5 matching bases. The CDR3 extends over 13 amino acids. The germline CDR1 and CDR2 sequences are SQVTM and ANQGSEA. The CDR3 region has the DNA TGCAGCGTTGAAAGGGGTGCGAACACTGAAGTTTTCTTT. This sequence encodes CSVERGANTEVFF.

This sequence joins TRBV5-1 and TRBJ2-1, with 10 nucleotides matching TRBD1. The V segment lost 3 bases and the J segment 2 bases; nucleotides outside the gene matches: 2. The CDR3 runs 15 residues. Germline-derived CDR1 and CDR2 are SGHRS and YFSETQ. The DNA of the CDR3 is TGCGCCAGCAGCTACGGACAGGGGGCCTACAATGAGCAGTTCTTC. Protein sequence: CASSYGQGAYNEQFF.

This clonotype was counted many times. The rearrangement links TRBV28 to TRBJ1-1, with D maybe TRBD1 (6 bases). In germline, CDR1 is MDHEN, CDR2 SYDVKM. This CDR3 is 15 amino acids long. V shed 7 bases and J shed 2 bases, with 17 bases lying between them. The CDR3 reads CASTPPGHFNTEAFF. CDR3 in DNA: TGTGCCAGCACCCCTCCGGGACACTTTAACACTGAAGCTTTCTTT. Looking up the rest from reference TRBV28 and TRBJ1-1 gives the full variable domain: DVKVTQSSRYLVKRTGEKVFLECVQDMDHENMFWYRQDPGLGLRLIYFSYDVKMKEKGDIPEGYSVSREKKERFSLILESASTNQTSMYLCASTPPGHFNTEAFFGQGTRLTVV.

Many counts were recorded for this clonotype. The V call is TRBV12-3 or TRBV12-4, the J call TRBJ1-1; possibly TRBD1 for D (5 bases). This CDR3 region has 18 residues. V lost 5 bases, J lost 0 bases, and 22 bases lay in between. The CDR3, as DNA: TGTGCCAGCAGTATGTCGACCGGGGCCCAGTTCTTGAACACTGAAGCTTTCTTT. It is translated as CASSMSTGAQFLNTEAFF.

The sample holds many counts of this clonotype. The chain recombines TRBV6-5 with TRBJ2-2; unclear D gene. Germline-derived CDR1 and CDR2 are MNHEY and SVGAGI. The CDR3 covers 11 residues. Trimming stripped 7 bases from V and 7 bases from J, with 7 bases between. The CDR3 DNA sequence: TGTGCCAGCACCTTTAACGGGGAGCTGTTTTTT. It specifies CASTFNGELFF.

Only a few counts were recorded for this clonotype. The CDR3 nucleotides read TGTGCCATCAGTGATGACCTAATATACGAGCAGTACTTC. This codes for CAISDDLIYEQYF. The V call is TRBV10-3, the J call TRBJ2-7; no definite D call. This CDR3 spans 13 amino acids. V shed 3 bases and J shed 4 bases, with 10 bases lying between them. Germline assignment: CDR1 ENHRY and CDR2 SYGVKD.

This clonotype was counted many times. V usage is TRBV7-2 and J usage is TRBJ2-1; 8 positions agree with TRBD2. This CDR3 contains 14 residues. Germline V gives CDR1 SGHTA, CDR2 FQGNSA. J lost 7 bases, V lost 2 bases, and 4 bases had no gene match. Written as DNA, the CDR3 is TGTGCCAGCAGCTTACTAGCGGGCTATAATGAGCAGTTCTTC. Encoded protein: CASSLLAGYNEQFF.

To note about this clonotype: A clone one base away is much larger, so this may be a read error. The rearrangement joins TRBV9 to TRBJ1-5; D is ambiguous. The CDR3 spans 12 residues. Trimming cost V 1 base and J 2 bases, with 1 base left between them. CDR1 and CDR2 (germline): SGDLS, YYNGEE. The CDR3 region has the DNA TGTGCCAGCAGCGTATGCAATCAGCCCCAGCATTTT. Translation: CASSVCNQPQHF.

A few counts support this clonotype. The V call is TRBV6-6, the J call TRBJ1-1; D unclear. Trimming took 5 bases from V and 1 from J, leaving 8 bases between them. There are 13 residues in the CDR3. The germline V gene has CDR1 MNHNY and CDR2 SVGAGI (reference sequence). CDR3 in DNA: TGTGCCAGCAGTGTTCGTGGGAACACTGAAGCTTTCTTT. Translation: CASSVRGNTEAFF.

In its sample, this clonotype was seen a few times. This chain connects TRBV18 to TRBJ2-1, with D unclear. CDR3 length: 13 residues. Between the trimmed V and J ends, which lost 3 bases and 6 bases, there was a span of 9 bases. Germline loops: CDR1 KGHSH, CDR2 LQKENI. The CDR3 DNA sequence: TGTGCCAGCTCACCCGTAGCAGGCAATGAGCAGTTCTTC. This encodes CASSPVAGNEQFF.

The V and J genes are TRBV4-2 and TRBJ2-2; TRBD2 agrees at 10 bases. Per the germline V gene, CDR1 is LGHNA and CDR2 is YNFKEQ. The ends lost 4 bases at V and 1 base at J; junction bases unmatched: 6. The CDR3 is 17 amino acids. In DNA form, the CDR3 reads TGTGCCAGCAGCCTACAGGGACTAGCGCAGAACACCGGGGAGCTGTTTTTT. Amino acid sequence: CASSLQGLAQNTGELFF.

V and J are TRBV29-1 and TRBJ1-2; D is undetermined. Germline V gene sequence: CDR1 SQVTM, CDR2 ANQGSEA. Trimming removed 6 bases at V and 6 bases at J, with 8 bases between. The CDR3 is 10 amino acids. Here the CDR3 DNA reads TGCAGCGTAGGCAGCCATGGCTACACCTTC. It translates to CSVGSHGYTF.

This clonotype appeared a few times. The CDR3 coding sequence is TGTGCCAGTACCCGGACAGGGGGGGACGAGCAGTACTTC. It translates to CASTRTGGDEQYF. The rearrangement joins TRBV19 to TRBJ2-7; TRBD1 agrees at 10 bases. CDR3 length: 13 residues. V gave up 7 bases and J gave up 5 bases; unmatched junction bases: 5. From germline, CDR1 is LNHDA and CDR2 SQIVND (reference sequence). The complete variable domain, with remaining parts taken from reference TRBV19 and TRBJ2-7, reads DGGITQSPKYLFRKEGQNVTLSCEQNLNHDAMYWYRQDPGQGLRLIYYSQIVNDFQKGDIAEGYSVSREKKESFPLTVTSAQKNPTAFYLCASTRTGGDEQYFGPGTRLTVT.

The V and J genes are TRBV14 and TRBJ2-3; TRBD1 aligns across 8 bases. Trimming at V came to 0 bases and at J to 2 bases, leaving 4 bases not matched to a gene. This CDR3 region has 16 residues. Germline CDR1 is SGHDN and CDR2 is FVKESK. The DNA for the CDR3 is TGTGCCAGCAGCCAAGATCAGGGGGCGGTCACAGATACGCAGTATTTT. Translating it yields CASSQDQGAVTDTQYF.

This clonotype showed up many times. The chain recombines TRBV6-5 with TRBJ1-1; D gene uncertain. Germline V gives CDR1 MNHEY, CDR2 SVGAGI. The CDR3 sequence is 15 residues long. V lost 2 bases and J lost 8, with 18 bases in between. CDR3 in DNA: TGTGCCAGCAGTTACGGATCTCCAAGGCAGCGAGAAGCTTTCTTT. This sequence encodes CASSYGSPRQREAFF.

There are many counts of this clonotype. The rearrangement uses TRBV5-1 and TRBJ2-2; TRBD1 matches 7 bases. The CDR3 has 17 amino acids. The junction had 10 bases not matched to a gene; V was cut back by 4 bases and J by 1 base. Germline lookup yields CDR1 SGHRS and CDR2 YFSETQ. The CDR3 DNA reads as TGCGCCAGCAGCCCGGACGCACGACAGGGGAACACCGGGGAGCTGTTTTTT. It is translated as CASSPDARQGNTGELFF.

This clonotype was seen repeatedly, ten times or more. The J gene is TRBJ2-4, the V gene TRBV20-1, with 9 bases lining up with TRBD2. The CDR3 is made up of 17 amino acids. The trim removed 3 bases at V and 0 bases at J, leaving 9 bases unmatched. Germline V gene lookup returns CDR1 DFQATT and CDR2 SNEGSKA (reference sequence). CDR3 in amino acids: CSASVLAGPVAKNIQYF. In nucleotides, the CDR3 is TGCAGTGCTAGTGTACTAGCGGGCCCAGTAGCCAAAAACATTCAGTACTTC.

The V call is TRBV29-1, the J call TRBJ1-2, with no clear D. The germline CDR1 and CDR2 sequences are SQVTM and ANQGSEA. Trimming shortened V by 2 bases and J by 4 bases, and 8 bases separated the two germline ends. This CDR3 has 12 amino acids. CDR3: CSVEPNSYGYTF. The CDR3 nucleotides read TGCAGCGTTGAACCCAATTCCTATGGCTACACCTTC.

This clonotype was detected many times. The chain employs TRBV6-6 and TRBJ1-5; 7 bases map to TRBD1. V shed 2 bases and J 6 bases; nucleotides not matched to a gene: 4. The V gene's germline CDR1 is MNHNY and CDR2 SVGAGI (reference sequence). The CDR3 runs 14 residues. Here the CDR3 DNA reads TGTGCCAGCAGTTACGAGGGGGCAAGTCAGCCCCAGCATTTT. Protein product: CASSYEGASQPQHF.

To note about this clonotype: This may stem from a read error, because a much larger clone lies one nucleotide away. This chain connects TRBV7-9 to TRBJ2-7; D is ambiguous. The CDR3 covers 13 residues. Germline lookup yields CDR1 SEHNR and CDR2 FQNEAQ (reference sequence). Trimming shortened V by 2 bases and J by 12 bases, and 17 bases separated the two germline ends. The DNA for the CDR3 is TGTGCCAGCAGCTTACCAGGAATCCTTAGGCCGTACTTC. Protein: CASSLPGILRPYF.

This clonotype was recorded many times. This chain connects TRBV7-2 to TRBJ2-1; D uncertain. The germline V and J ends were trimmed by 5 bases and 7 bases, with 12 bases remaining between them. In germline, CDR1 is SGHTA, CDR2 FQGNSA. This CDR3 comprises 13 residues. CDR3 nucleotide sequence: TGTGCCAGCAGCCCGCCTGGACGAAATGAGCAGTTCTTC. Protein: CASSPPGRNEQFF.

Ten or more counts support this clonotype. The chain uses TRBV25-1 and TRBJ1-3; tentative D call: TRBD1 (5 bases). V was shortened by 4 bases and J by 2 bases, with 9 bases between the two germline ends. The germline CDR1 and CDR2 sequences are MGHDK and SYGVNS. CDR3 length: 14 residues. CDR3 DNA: TGTGCCAGCAGTGGGGTCAGGGCTGGAAACACCATATATTTT. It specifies CASSGVRAGNTIYF.

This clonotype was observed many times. The CDR3 loop is CALGDPTYEQYF. DNA for the CDR3: TGTGCTCTGGGGGACCCAACCTACGAGCAGTACTTC. J is TRBJ2-7 and V is TRBV10-3; D possibly uses TRBD1 or TRBD2 (5 bases each). The CDR3 extends over 12 amino acids. Germline V gene data show CDR1 as ENHRY and CDR2 as SYGVKD.

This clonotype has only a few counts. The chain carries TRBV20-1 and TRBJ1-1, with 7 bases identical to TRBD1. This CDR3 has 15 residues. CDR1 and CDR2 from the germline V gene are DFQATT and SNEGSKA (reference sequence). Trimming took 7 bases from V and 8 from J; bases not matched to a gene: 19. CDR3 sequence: CSVRGSGGKVGEAFF. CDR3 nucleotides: TGCAGTGTACGGGGGTCAGGGGGGAAGGTCGGCGAAGCTTTCTTT.